This TCR beta chain was captured by sequencing in a study of vaccination effects on CD4 cells after COVID-19 (dated by TCRdb to the early 2020s). For the study in its entirety: Participants received two doses of either the BNT162b2 or the mRNA-1273 mRNA SARS-CoV-2 vaccine. Cultures from other donors in the study were sequenced using the Oncomine TCR Beta short-read assay on an Illumina iSeq 100. SARS-CoV-2 spike-specific CD4+ TCR repertoires were compared before and after mRNA vaccination in COVID-19 convalescent patients and in infection-naive vaccine recipients. A total of 9 to 11 COVID-19 convalescent patients and several SARS-CoV-2-naive healthy vaccine recipients were included in the full study.

On this clone: The antigen it recognizes is unknown. Base qualities are missing; no much larger clone stands one base away.

On the study overall, not on this receptor specifically: Among healthy vaccine recipients, nearly all vaccine-induced clones were SARS-CoV-2 mono-reactive, and only 1 of 255 was cross-reactive with common cold coronaviruses. At late post-vaccination timepoints, both infection-induced and vaccine-induced clones showed marked clonal contraction, consistent with waning T cell responses. The study was limited by a small number of convalescent patients, and early post-infection timepoints were lacking.

Between the V and J ends, shortened by 2 bases and 0 bases respectively, the junction contains 8 bases. The germline V gene gives CDR1 as MNHEY and CDR2 as SVGAGI. The CDR3 holds 15 amino acids from the cysteine to the phenylalanine. Only CDR3 DNA remains: 45 bases, in frame from the first base. To identify antigen-specific CD4+ T cell clonotypes by their expansion, the ViraFEST assay first stimulated PBMC with viral peptide pools and then applied TCR sequencing. After roughly 11 days of culture, CD4+ T cells were isolated with the EasySep CD4+ T cell isolation kit. The absence of prior SARS-CoV-2 infection in healthy vaccine recipients was confirmed by negative nucleocapsid antibodies before and after vaccination. Two million PBMC per well were cultured with approximately 10 ug/ml peptides in IMDM containing approximately 4.7% human AB serum, about 9.7 IU/ml IL-2 and gentamicin. On days 3 and 7, half of the culture medium was replaced with fresh IL-2-containing medium. Unless noted otherwise, every peptide stimulation condition was grown in triplicate wells. Using Ficoll-Paque Plus gradient centrifugation, PBMC were separated from whole blood and then either used fresh or cryopreserved at -140C. The overlapping peptide pools covered the spike proteins of SARS-CoV-2 as well as those of the common cold coronaviruses HCoV-NL63, HCoV-OC43 and HCoV-229E. The QIAamp micro DNA kit was used to extract genomic DNA from the cultured CD4+ T cells.

Library creation used the immunoSEQ multiplex PCR assay. DNA from the cultured and isolated CD4+ T cells underwent TCR beta CDR3 sequencing. From the authors' description of their analysis: Non-productive TCR sequences were removed and reads were trimmed to the CDR3 region, keeping CDR3s of at least 7 amino acids. Antigen-specific clonotypes were identified using the MANAFEST web app by comparison of expansion in peptide wells against reference cultures. Positive clones required FDR<0.05 expansion versus reference and all other wells, odds ratio above 5, and frequency above 0.1% in two replicate wells. Cross-reactive clonotypes were defined as significantly expanded in SARS-CoV-2 spike wells and in at least one common cold coronavirus spike condition. Using the stringdist R package, CDR3 similarity was measured by Levenshtein distance, and unrooted trees were constructed with ape in R 3.6.1. Sourced from immuneACCESS, this table was stored by TCRdb with only in-frame sequences that have V and J called. A share of the clones is absent; for the studies checked, an unresolved V gene accounts for under half, and the remainder has no known explanation. The V and J calls and the clone size are those of that table, but D and trimming were determined from the DNA. The sample table holds tens of thousands of clones, of which approximately 79% were seen once. The top ten hold roughly 2.3% of the sample.

The sequenced sample was CD4+ T cells from PBMCs cultured with HCoV-229E spike peptides, obtained before COVID-19 vaccination. Per the publication, the cell subset or site label means: HCoV-229E spike overlapping peptide pool stimulation. This clonotype was obtained from a human donor who received a COVID-19 vaccine. This receptor chain uses TRBV6-5 and TRBJ1-5, with a tentative D gene TRBD1 over 5 matching bases. The DNA sequence is given as TGTGCCAGCAGTTACGACAGCTATAGCAATCAGCCCCAGCATTTT. Its protein is CASSYDSYSNQPQHF.